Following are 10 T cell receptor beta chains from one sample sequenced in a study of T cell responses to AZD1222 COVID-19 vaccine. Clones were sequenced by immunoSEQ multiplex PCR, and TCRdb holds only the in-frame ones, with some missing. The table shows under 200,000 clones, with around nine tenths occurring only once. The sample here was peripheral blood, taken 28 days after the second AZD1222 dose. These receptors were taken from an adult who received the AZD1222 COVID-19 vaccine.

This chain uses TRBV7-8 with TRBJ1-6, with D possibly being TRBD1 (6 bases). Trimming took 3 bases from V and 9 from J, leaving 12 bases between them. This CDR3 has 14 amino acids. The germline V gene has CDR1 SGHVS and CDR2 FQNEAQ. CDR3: CASSFRGVGSPLHF. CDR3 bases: TGTGCCAGCAGCTTCAGGGGTGTAGGTTCACCCCTCCACTTT.

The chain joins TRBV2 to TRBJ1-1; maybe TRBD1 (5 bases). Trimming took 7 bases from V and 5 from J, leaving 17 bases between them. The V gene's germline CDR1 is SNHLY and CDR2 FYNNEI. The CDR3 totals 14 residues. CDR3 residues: CASTRGGVGTEAFF. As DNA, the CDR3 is TGTGCCAGCACCCGGGGGGGGGTAGGGACTGAAGCTTTCTTT.

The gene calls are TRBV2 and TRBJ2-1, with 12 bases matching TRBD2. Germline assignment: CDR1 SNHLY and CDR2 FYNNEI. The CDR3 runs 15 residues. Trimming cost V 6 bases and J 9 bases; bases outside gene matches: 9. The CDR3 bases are TGTGCCAGCAGGTCGGCTAGCGGGGGGGCCGGTGAGCAGTTCTTC. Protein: CASRSASGGAGEQFF.

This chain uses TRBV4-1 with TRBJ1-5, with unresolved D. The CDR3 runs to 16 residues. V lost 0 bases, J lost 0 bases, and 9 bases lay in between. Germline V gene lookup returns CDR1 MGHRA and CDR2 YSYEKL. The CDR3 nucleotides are TGCGCCAGCAGCCAAGAGGTGGTGGGTAGCAATCAGCCCCAGCATTTT. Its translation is CASSQEVVGSNQPQHF.

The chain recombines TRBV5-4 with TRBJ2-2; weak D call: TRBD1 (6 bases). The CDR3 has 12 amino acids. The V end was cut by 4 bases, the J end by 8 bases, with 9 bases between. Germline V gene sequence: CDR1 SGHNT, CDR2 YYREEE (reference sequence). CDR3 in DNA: TGTGCCAGCAGCCGGGACATTGGGGAGCTGTTTTTT. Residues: CASSRDIGELFF. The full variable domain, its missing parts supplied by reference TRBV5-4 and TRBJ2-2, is ETGVTQSPTHLIKTRGQQVTLRCSSQSGHNTVSWYQQALGQGPQFIFQYYREEENGRGNFPPRFSGLQFPNYSSELNVNALELDDSALYLCASSRDIGELFFGEGSRLTVL.

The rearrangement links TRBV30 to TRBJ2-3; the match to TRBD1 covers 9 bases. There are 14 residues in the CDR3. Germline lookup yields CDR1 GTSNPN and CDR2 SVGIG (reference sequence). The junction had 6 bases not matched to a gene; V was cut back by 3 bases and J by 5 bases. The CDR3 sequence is CAWRKTGGRDTQYF. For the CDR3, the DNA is TGTGCCTGGAGGAAGACAGGGGGACGAGATACGCAGTATTTT.

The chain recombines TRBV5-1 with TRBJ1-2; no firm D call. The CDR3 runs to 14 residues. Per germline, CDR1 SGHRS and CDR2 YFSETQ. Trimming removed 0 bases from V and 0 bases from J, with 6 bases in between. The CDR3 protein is CASSLDSPNYGYTF. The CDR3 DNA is TGCGCCAGCAGCTTGGATAGCCCTAACTATGGCTACACCTTC.

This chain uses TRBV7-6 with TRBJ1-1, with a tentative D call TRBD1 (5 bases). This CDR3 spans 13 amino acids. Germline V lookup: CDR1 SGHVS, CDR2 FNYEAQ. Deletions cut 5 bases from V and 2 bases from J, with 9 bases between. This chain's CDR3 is CASSPTGNTEAFF. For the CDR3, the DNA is TGTGCCAGCAGCCCTACAGGCAACACTGAAGCTTTCTTT.

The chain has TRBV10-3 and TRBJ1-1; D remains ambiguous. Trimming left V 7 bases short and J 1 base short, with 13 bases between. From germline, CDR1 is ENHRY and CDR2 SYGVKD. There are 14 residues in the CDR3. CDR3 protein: CAIMADNSNTEAFF. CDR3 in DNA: TGTGCCATCATGGCCGACAATTCGAACACTGAAGCTTTCTTT.

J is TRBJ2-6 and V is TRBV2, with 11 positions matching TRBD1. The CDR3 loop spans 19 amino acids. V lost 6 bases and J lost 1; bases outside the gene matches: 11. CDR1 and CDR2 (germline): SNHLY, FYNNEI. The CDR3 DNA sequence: TGTGCCAGCAGCGGACAGGGGGCAGCCTCAGCTTCTGGGGCCAACGTCCTGACTTTC. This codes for CASSGQGAASASGANVLTF.